This TCR beta chain is drawn from a study of cytomegalovirus exposure and HLA in healthy donors. Researchers ran the PCR with 60 Vbeta and 13 Jbeta primers. TCRdb's copy holds only in-frame clones and misses some; the assay was immunoSEQ multiplex PCR. The sample has under 110,000 clones, about four fifths seen once. The CDR3 spans 19 residues. V lost 0 bases to trimming and J lost 1 base; unmatched junction nucleotides: 7. Germline CDR1 SGHRS, CDR2 YFSETQ. The specimen was PBMCs. This TCR was sampled from a woman aged 45-60 years in good health and CMV-seropositive. The V and J genes are TRBV5-1 and TRBJ2-6; TRBD2 agrees at 10 bases. CDR3 sequence reads: CASSLELAGGTSGANVLTF. Here the CDR3 DNA reads TGCGCCAGCAGCTTGGAGTTAGCGGGGGGTACTTCTGGGGCCAACGTCCTGACTTTC. Based on the CDR3 plus reference TRBV5-1 and TRBJ2-6, the full variable domain is KAGVTQTPRYLIKTRGQQVTLSCSPISGHRSVSWYQQTPGQGLQFLFEYFSETQRNKGNFPGRFSGRQFSNSRSEMNVSTLELGDSALYLCASSLELAGGTSGANVLTFGAGSRLTVL.